These T cell receptor beta chains were read from a single sample in a study of control samples from healthy donors and cancer patients. Sequenced by immunoSEQ multiplex PCR; TCRdb stores in-frame clones only, minus some. The data contain some 99,000 clones, 90% of them seen just once; the ten biggest clones take up roughly 4%. Sequencing was performed on blood. The receptors originated from a human donor in good health. The donor label of this sample is uncertain. Both conserved end residues are trimmed from each CDR3.

j_gene,len,v_gene,CDR3aa
TRBJ1-4,10,TRBV12-3/TRBV12-4,ASRRGNEKLF
TRBJ2-3,14,TRBV11-1,ASSLSRGGPPDTQY
TRBJ1-1,12,TRBV7-9,ALRSAGVNTEAF
TRBJ1-6,14,TRBV6-5,ASSYGAFRESSPLH
TRBJ1-2,13,TRBV19,ASSWTGNSNYGYT
TRBJ1-2,11,TRBV12-3/TRBV12-4,ASSTGEDYGYT
TRBJ1-4,12,TRBV25-1,ASSDKGAGEKLF
TRBJ1-5,13,TRBV19,ASTQGVGSNQPQH
TRBJ1-1,11,TRBV12-5,ASGLALNTEAF
TRBJ1-2,11,TRBV5-5,ASSLDRSYGYT
TRBJ1-5,11,TRBV24-1,ATSDWGNQPQH
TRBJ1-1,8,TRBV6-5,ASGNTEAF
TRBJ1-6,16,TRBV30,AWSHQRTWSSYNSPLH
TRBJ1-2,13,TRBV3-1/TRBV3-2,ASSRQTGFDYGYT
TRBJ1-5,13,TRBV6-6,ASSYADGGNQPQH
TRBJ2-7,11,TRBV11-2,ASSPSDLNEQY
TRBJ1-4,11,TRBV19,ASSNQESNKLF
TRBJ1-2,14,TRBV18,ASSPRQILANYGYT
TRBJ2-3,14,TRBV28,ASSLPGREGADTQY
TRBJ1-2,13,TRBV28,ASSLGFGGARGYT
TRBJ2-1,13,TRBV9,ASSVGQNSYNEQF
TRBJ2-7,11,TRBV28,ASSPSSDYEQY
TRBJ2-5,12,TRBV9,ASSVYGGEETQY
TRBJ2-3,15,TRBV11-2,ASSRGYGGQSTDTQY
TRBJ1-2,11,TRBV6-5,ASSRQGAYGYT
TRBJ2-7,10,TRBV28,ASSSGAYEQY
TRBJ1-2,11,TRBV19,ASSINRVGGYT
TRBJ1-5,12,TRBV10-2,ASRGTSGSQPQH
TRBJ2-4,15,TRBV5-6,ASSLGVTGLAKNIQY
TRBJ1-5,10,TRBV27,ASGGQNWPQH
TRBJ2-5,12,TRBV7-3,ASSLNGVRETQY
TRBJ2-7,11,TRBV14,ASQRQGGYEQY
TRBJ1-5,10,TRBV6-5,ASSMQNQPQH
TRBJ1-2,11,TRBV19,ASSIGTPYGYT
TRBJ1-1,12,TRBV6-5,ASSYSYLNTEAF
TRBJ1-2,12,TRBV5-1,ASSLVPGNYGYT
TRBJ1-2,10,TRBV6-5,ASSPGNYGYT
TRBJ1-3,10,TRBV20-1,SASLSGNTIY
TRBJ2-5,14,TRBV19,ASSPSIAVTSETQY
TRBJ1-1,15,TRBV19,ASSPGQGDGSGTEAF
TRBJ2-1,12,TRBV20-1,SASLRGNYNEQF
TRBJ2-7,12,TRBV19,ASRTELNSYEQY
TRBJ1-5,12,TRBV11-2,ASSQGTGNQPQH
TRBJ2-3,13,TRBV20-1,SASSGTGVGDTQY
TRBJ1-5,12,TRBV7-8,ASSFSGEDQPQH
TRBJ1-1,12,TRBV4-1,ASSQEDGDTEAF
TRBJ2-3,14,TRBV19,ASSRDSVPGTDTQY
TRBJ2-5,13,TRBV4-3,ASSQSTGVQETQY
TRBJ1-2,12,TRBV5-6,ASSFWGRNGNYT
TRBJ1-4,13,TRBV6-5,ASSLDRANQEKLF
TRBJ2-1,11,TRBV7-3,ASSLLAGGPLF
TRBJ2-2,14,TRBV5-1,ASSLLTGADTGELF
TRBJ2-5,13,TRBV25-1,ASSELFSGGETQY
TRBJ1-2,12,TRBV5-1,ASSLGTLGGGYT
TRBJ2-3,14,TRBV3-1/TRBV3-2,ASSLRPGLSPDTQY
TRBJ2-3,14,TRBV12-5,ASGLFLAGTVDTQY
TRBJ1-3,14,TRBV6-5,ASSFEGTGDGNTIY
TRBJ2-5,14,TRBV14,ASSQVGRRVQETQY
TRBJ2-7,11,TRBV6-5,ASSTGGEYEQY
TRBJ2-5,10,TRBV6-5,ATSLVGETQY